What follows are 19 T cell receptor beta chains derived from one specimen sequenced in a study of T cell responses to AZD1222 COVID-19 vaccine. Clones were read by immunoSEQ multiplex PCR, and TCRdb kept only the in-frame ones, dropping some. The table has 96,000 or so clones, 70% to 90% seen once. The source material was peripheral blood, sampled on day 0 of AZD1222 vaccination. Every receptor here comes from an adult in good health.

The V and J genes are TRBV7-2 and TRBJ2-2; TRBD2 aligns across 8 bases. The V gene's germline CDR1 is SGHTA and CDR2 FQGNSA. The CDR3 spans 18 residues. V was pared by 2 bases and J by 3 bases, with 11 bases of the junction left unmatched. The chain's CDR3 is CASSLRAVRGLDTGELFF. CDR3 nucleotide sequence: TGTGCCAGCAGCTTAAGAGCCGTGCGGGGACTAGACACCGGGGAGCTGTTTTTT.

This clone appeared a single time. The CDR3 nucleotides read TGTGCCAGCAGTTCACACCAGGGTTGGGGGACTGAAGCTTTCTTT. Translating gives CASSSHQGWGTEAFF. This chain joins TRBV28 and TRBJ1-1, with D perhaps TRBD1 (5 bases). V was clipped by 4 bases and J by 5 bases, with 17 bases between them. Germline assignment: CDR1 MDHEN and CDR2 SYDVKM. This CDR3 contains 15 residues.

V is TRBV2 and J is TRBJ2-7; D is perhaps TRBD1 (6 bases). CDR3 length: 15 amino acids. The V gene lost 3 bases and the J gene lost 2 bases, with 14 bases spanning the gap. Looked up from germline, CDR1 is SNHLY and CDR2 is FYNNEI. CDR3 sequence: CASSEGDIQAYEQYF. The CDR3 nucleotides are TGTGCCAGCAGTGAGGGGGACATCCAGGCCTACGAGCAGTACTTC. Filled out from reference TRBV2 and TRBJ2-7, the complete variable domain reads EPEVTQTPSHQVTQMGQEVILRCVPISNHLYFYWYRQILGQKVEFLVSFYNNEISEKSEIFDDQFSVERPDGSNFTLKIRSTKLEDSAMYFCASSEGDIQAYEQYFGPGTRLTVT.

The chain couples TRBV3-1 (or the pseudogene TRBV3-2) to TRBJ1-1; no clear D gene. Germline values: CDR1 LGHDT, CDR2 YNNKEL (reference sequence). This CDR3 spans 13 amino acids. The V gene lost 4 bases and the J gene lost 0 bases, with 6 bases spanning the gap. CDR3: CASSLVMNTEAFF. The CDR3, as DNA: TGTGCCAGCAGCCTCGTCATGAACACTGAAGCTTTCTTT.

The genes are TRBV5-6 and TRBJ2-7; D may be TRBD2 (6 bases). Germline CDR1 SGHDT, CDR2 YYEEEE. V lost 8 bases, J lost 7 bases, and 25 bases lay in between. The CDR3 length is 15 residues. This CDR3 reads CASKRQGGTLGEQYF. The CDR3 DNA sequence: TGTGCCAGTAAAAGGCAGGGAGGTACGTTAGGGGAGCAGTACTTC.

The chain couples TRBV7-9 to TRBJ1-5, with 7 bases fitting TRBD1. After removal of 5 bases from V and 6 bases from J, the junction contained 7 bases not matched to a gene. Looked up from germline, CDR1 is SEHNR and CDR2 is FQNEAQ (reference sequence). This CDR3 has 14 residues. CDR3 in amino acids: CASSITGVGQPQHF. The CDR3 DNA follows: TGTGCCAGCAGCATTACAGGGGTAGGTCAGCCCCAGCATTTT. The full variable domain, in which reference TRBV7-9 and TRBJ1-5 provide the parts outside the CDR3, is DTGVSQNPRHKITKRGQNVTFRCDPISEHNRLYWYRQTLGQGPEFLTYFQNEAQLEKSRLLSDRFSAERPKGSFSTLEIQRTEQGDSAMYLCASSITGVGQPQHFGDGTRLSIL.

The chain uses TRBV28 and TRBJ1-5, with D maybe TRBD1 (6 bases). The V end was cut by 6 bases, the J end by 1 base, with 19 bases between. CDR1 is MDHEN and CDR2 is SYDVKM in the germline V gene. The CDR3 is 17 residues long. The CDR3 DNA reads TGTGCCAGCAGGGCGGGTAGGAGGAGGGGGAGCAATCAGCCCCAGCATTTT. This translates into CASRAGRRRGSNQPQHF.

The chain employs TRBV30 and TRBJ1-4; D is unclear. Germline assignment: CDR1 GTSNPN and CDR2 SVGIG (reference sequence). The V gene lost 3 bases and the J gene lost 6 bases, with 11 bases spanning the gap. The CDR3 is made up of 13 amino acids. The CDR3 DNA reads as TGTGCCTGGAGAAATAGGGAGGATGAAAAACTGTTTTTT. This encodes CAWRNREDEKLFF. The full variable domain, completed using reference TRBV30 and TRBJ1-4, is SQTIHQWPATLVQPVGSPLSLECTVEGTSNPNLYWYRQAAGRGLQLLFYSVGIGQISSEVPQNLSASRPQDRQFILSSKKLLLSDSGFYLCAWRNREDEKLFFGSGTQLSVL.

This chain joins TRBV12-3 or TRBV12-4 and TRBJ1-1, with TRBD1 as a possible D gene (5 bases). V was shortened by 5 bases and J by 4 bases, with 8 bases between the two germline ends. The CDR3 covers 12 residues. CDR3 in amino acids: CASSIGATEAFF. In DNA, the CDR3 is TGTGCCAGCAGTATAGGGGCCACTGAAGCTTTCTTT.

This chain connects TRBV3-1 (or the pseudogene TRBV3-2) to TRBJ1-4; 7 bases agree with TRBD1. The CDR3 runs 13 residues. J lost 10 bases, V lost 4 bases, and 6 bases had no gene match. Germline V CDR1 and CDR2: LGHDT, YNNKEL (reference sequence). CDR3 sequence reads: CASSPARQGKLFF. DNA for the CDR3: TGTGCCAGCAGCCCGGCCCGACAGGGAAAACTGTTTTTT.

The rearrangement links TRBV2 to TRBJ2-7, with unresolved D. Germline V gives CDR1 SNHLY, CDR2 FYNNEI. The CDR3 has 12 amino acids. The V gene lost 5 bases and the J gene lost 4 bases, with 9 bases spanning the gap. The CDR3 DNA reads TGTGCCAGCAGTATTGAACGGTACGAGCAGTACTTC. Its translation: CASSIERYEQYF.

Only one count was recorded for this clone. This sequence joins TRBV9 and TRBJ2-1, with a tentative D call TRBD2 (5 bases). From germline, CDR1 is SGDLS and CDR2 YYNGEE. CDR3 size: 17 residues. With 0 bases removed from V and 2 bases from J, the gap between germline ends came to 15 bases. The CDR3 DNA reads TGTGCCAGCAGCGTAGCGTCGACCCTAGCTCCCTACAATGAGCAGTTCTTC. Amino acids: CASSVASTLAPYNEQFF. Together with reference TRBV9 and TRBJ2-1, the CDR3 gives the full variable domain: DSGVTQTPKHLITATGQRVTLRCSPRSGDLSVYWYQQSLDQGLQFLIQYYNGEERAKGNILERFSAQQFPDLHSELNLSSLELGDSALYFCASSVASTLAPYNEQFFGPGTRLTVL.

The chain combines TRBV4-1 with TRBJ2-5, with 10 positions matching TRBD2. The CDR3 contains 16 residues. Germline lookup yields CDR1 MGHRA and CDR2 YSYEKL. With 5 bases clipped from V and 2 bases from J, the junction kept 8 bases outside the gene matches. The CDR3 coding sequence is TGCGCCAGCAGCACTCTGGGAGCGGGGGGGCAAGAGACCCAGTACTTC. Amino acids: CASSTLGAGGQETQYF.

This clone was counted between two and nine times. The chain couples TRBV6-2 or TRBV6-3 to TRBJ1-6; 7 bases match TRBD1. V lost 6 bases to trimming and J lost 7 bases; unmatched junction nucleotides: 6. The CDR3 is 14 amino acids. Germline CDR1 and CDR2: MNHEY and SVGEGT. CDR3 nucleotide sequence: TGTGCCAGCAGCATCGGACAGGAGAATTCACCCCTCCACTTT. Its protein is CASSIGQENSPLHF.

This rearrangement joins TRBV5-6 to TRBJ1-2, with 9 positions matching TRBD1. This CDR3 comprises 16 residues. In germline, CDR1 is SGHDT, CDR2 YYEEEE. J lost 3 bases, V lost 4 bases, and 10 bases had no gene match. The CDR3 loop is CASSPDYRGLDYGYTF. The CDR3 DNA reads as TGTGCCAGCAGCCCCGATTACAGGGGGCTGGACTATGGCTACACCTTC.

The gene calls are TRBV19 and TRBJ2-7; D might be TRBD1 (6 bases). This CDR3 is 16 amino acids long. V gave up 9 bases and J gave up 0 bases, with 21 bases separating them. The germline V gene has CDR1 LNHDA and CDR2 SQIVND (reference sequence). The CDR3 sequence is CASSPGTLIHSYEQYF. In DNA, the CDR3 is TGTGCCAGCTCCCCCGGGACACTGATTCACTCCTACGAGCAGTACTTC.

The rearrangement joins TRBV10-3 to TRBJ1-2, with D maybe TRBD1 (5 bases). Between the trimmed V and J ends, which lost 2 bases and 7 bases, there was a span of 11 bases. This CDR3 region has 13 residues. Germline V gene sequence: CDR1 ENHRY, CDR2 SYGVKD. The CDR3 region is CAISEVGQIGYTF. The CDR3 bases are TGTGCCATCAGTGAGGTGGGGCAGATTGGCTACACCTTC.

The chain joins TRBV5-8 to TRBJ1-4; no reliable D call. The ends were cut back, 4 bases at V and 4 bases at J, with 11 bases in the middle. Germline lookup yields CDR1 SGHTS and CDR2 YDEGEE. The CDR3 is 14 amino acids. CDR3 nucleotide sequence: TGTGCCAGCAGCACGCGGAGCGTTAATGAAAAACTGTTTTTT. It translates to CASSTRSVNEKLFF.

The CDR3 spells CASSPPGRADSYGYTF. As DNA, the CDR3 is TGTGCCAGCTCACCACCCGGCAGGGCGGATTCGTATGGCTACACCTTC. The gene calls are TRBV18 and TRBJ1-2, with D perhaps TRBD1 (5 bases). Germline CDR1 reads KGHSH; CDR2 reads LQKENI. Trimming took off 0 bases at V and 5 bases at J, with 16 bases between the two ends. This CDR3 has 16 amino acids.